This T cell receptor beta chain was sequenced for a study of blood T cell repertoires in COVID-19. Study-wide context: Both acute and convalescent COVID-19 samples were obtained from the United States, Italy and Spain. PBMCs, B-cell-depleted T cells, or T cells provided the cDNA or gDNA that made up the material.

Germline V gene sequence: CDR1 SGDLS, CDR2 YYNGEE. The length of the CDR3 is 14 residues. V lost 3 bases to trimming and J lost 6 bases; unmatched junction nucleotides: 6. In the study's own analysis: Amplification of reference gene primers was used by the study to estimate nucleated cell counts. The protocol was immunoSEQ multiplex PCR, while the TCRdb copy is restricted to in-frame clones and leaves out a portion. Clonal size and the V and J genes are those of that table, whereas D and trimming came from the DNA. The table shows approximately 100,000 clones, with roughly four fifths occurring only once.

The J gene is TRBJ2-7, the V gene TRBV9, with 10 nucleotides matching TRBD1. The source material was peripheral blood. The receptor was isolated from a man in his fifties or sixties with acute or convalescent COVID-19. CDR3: CASSEGQGSLEQYF. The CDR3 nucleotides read TGTGCCAGCAGCGAGGGACAGGGGAGCCTCGAGCAGTACTTC.